This is a list of T cell receptor beta chains from one sample in a study of response to subunit inactivated influenza vaccine. TCRdb processed the RT-PCR reads anew with MiXCR; each CDR3 protein has one entry. In the table there are around 520,000 distinct CDR3 sequences, approximately 12% of which are singletons. Sequencing was performed on PBMCs from blood, taken on the day of vaccination. Every receptor here comes from a man aged 45 to 65 who received an inactivated influenza vaccine. Each CDR3 is given with its conserved first and last residue. The D gene is left open where the match is weak. Where a row states a size, it is once, few, many or the class of an expanded clone; other rows omit it.

TRBJ2-4 | . | TRBV20-1 | few | TGCAGTGCTTCTAGACTGGATCCCAGCGCCAAAAACATTCAGTACTTC | CSASRLDPSAKNIQYF
TRBJ2-7 | TRBD2 | TRBV28 | few | TGTGCCAGCAGGTTAAGGCCTAGCGGGGGATACGAGCAGTACTTC | CASRLRPSGGYEQYF
TRBJ2-3 | . | TRBV12-3/TRBV12-4 | . | TGTGCCAGCAGTCTGGCTAGCACTACCACAGATACGCAGTATTTT | CASSLASTTTDTQYF
TRBJ2-7 | TRBD2 | TRBV5-1 | . | TGCGCCAGCAGAGGGACTAGCGGTCTCTCCTACGAGCAGTACTTC | CASRGTSGLSYEQYF
TRBJ2-7 | TRBD2 | TRBV7-3 | . | TGTGCCAGCAGCATTAGCGGGAGTGAATCCTACGAGCAGTACTTC | CASSISGSESYEQYF
TRBJ2-7 | . | TRBV20-1 | . | TGCAGTGCCAATAGTGGACCCTACGAGCAGTACTTC | CSANSGPYEQYF
TRBJ2-7 | . | TRBV19 | few | TGTGCCAGTAGTATAGAACAGGGTCCGGTCCACGAGCAGTACTTC | CASSIEQGPVHEQYF
TRBJ2-3 | . | TRBV18 | few | TGTGCCAGCTCACCTGGTCCCCAGGACCGCTTGCTTACGCAGTATTTT | CASSPGPQDRLLTQYF
TRBJ1-5 | . | TRBV5-1 | . | TGCGCCAGCAGCTTGGGAGGGACGGATGGCAATCAGCCCCAGCATTTT | CASSLGGTDGNQPQHF
TRBJ1-5 | . | TRBV6-1 | . | TGTGCCAGCAGTGTAGGCAGGGTGAATCAGCCCCAGCATTTT | CASSVGRVNQPQHF
TRBJ2-7 | . | TRBV29-1 | many | TGCAGCGTTGAAACTTACTACGAGCAGTACTTC | CSVETYYEQYF
TRBJ2-5 | . | TRBV29-1 | . | TGCAGCGTTCCTGACCTGGAAGAGACCCAGTACTTC | CSVPDLEETQYF
TRBJ2-3 | TRBD1 | TRBV27 | few | TGTGCCAGCAGTTCTATGACAGGGCCATACACAGATACGCAGTATTTT | CASSSMTGPYTDTQYF
TRBJ2-1 | TRBD2 | TRBV7-9 | many | TGTGCCAGCAGCTTCCGACTAGCGGGAACCTACAATGAGCAGTTCTTC | CASSFRLAGTYNEQFF
TRBJ1-4 | . | TRBV12-3/TRBV12-4 | . | TGTGCCACTCTACAGGGCCCGAATGAAAAACTGTTTTTT | CATLQGPNEKLFF
TRBJ2-3 | TRBD2 | TRBV5-1 | few | TGCGCCAGCAGCTTCGGGGGGTCGGGTACAGATACGCAGTATTTT | CASSFGGSGTDTQYF
TRBJ2-2 | TRBD1 | TRBV4-2 | . | TGTGCCAGCAGCCAACAGATTACAGGGGGTAAACGCTTAAACACCGGGGAGCTGTTTTTT | CASSQQITGGKRLNTGELFF
TRBJ2-1 | TRBD2 | TRBV20-1 | . | TGCAGTGCTAGAGCGACTAGCGGGAGTAGGGATGAGCAGTTCTTC | CSARATSGSRDEQFF
TRBJ1-2 | . | TRBV30 | . | TGTGCCTGGAGTGTGACTACAGGGCTTGGCTACACCTTC | CAWSVTTGLGYTF
TRBJ2-1 | TRBD1 | TRBV6-5 | . | TGTGCCAGCAGTTACTCTTTGACAGGGGAGGAGCAGTTCTTC | CASSYSLTGEEQFF
TRBJ2-5 | TRBD2 | TRBV7-9 | . | TGTGCCAGCAATCCCCGGGCGGGAGGCCGGGAGACCCAGTACTTC | CASNPRAGGRETQYF
TRBJ2-3 | . | TRBV5-1 | few | TGCGCCAGCAGCGGCCAGTCAAGCACAGATACGCAGTATTTT | CASSGQSSTDTQYF
TRBJ2-1 | . | TRBV7-6 | . | TGTGCCAGCAGCTTAACGGAAAGTGGTGAGCAGTTCTTC | CASSLTESGEQFF
TRBJ2-6 | TRBD1 | TRBV11-1 | . | TGTGCCAGCAGCTTCACAGGGGGCGCGGGCTCTGGGGCCAACGTCCTGACTTTC | CASSFTGGAGSGANVLTF
TRBJ1-2 | . | TRBV2 | few | TGTGCCAGCAGTTGGATCGGAGGTGGCTACACCTTC | CASSWIGGGYTF
TRBJ2-2 | . | TRBV20-1 | . | TGCAGTGCTAGATCATGGGGCGACACCGGGGAGCTGTTTTTT | CSARSWGDTGELFF
TRBJ2-7 | . | TRBV7-2 | many | TGTGCCAGCAGCTCGTACCCGGGACACACCTACGAGCAGTACTTC | CASSSYPGHTYEQYF
TRBJ2-6 | TRBD1 | TRBV24-1 | few | TGTGCCACCATGCACCGGGACAGGCGATTCTCTGGGGCCAACGTCCTGACTTTC | CATMHRDRRFSGANVLTF
TRBJ2-5 | TRBD1 | TRBV7-2 | few | TGTGCCAGCAGCTTAGTCGGGGACAGGCAAGAGACCCAGTACTTC | CASSLVGDRQETQYF
TRBJ2-1 | . | TRBV28 | . | TGTGCCAGCAGACCGTCCCCGGGCCAAGGGAATGAGCAGTCCTTC | CASRPSPGQGNEQSF
TRBJ1-6 | . | TRBV4-3 | few | TGCGCCAGCAGCCAAGAAGGGGGGCGGGGTTCACCCCTCCACTTT | CASSQEGGRGSPLHF
TRBJ2-7 | TRBD1 | TRBV28 | . | TGTGCCAGCAGGACCGGGACAGGGGTCTACGAGCAGTACTTC | CASRTGTGVYEQYF
TRBJ2-7 | . | TRBV20-1 | few | TGCAGTGCTAGAGATCGGGGCTTGCGGATCCCAACCTACGAGCAGTACTTC | CSARDRGLRIPTYEQYF
TRBJ2-7 | . | TRBV4-1 | . | TGCGCCAGCAGCCAAGGGACGGCGTACCCTACCGAGCAGTACTTC | CASSQGTAYPTEQYF
TRBJ2-2 | . | TRBV7-2 | many | TGTGCCAGCAGCTTAAGACAGGGAGGCACCGGGGAGCTGTTTTTT | CASSLRQGGTGELFF
TRBJ2-3 | . | TRBV20-1 | . | TGCAGTGCTAGCACTGTCGACACAGATACGCAGTATTTT | CSASTVDTDTQYF
TRBJ2-5 | TRBD1 | TRBV5-1 | few | TGCGCCAGCAGCCCTAACCGACAGGGCCAAGAGACCCAGTACTTC | CASSPNRQGQETQYF
TRBJ2-1 | . | TRBV3-1 | . | TGTGCCAGCAGCAAAGCTCTCCAGAGCTCCTACAATGAGCAGTTCTTC | CASSKALQSSYNEQFF
TRBJ2-7 | TRBD1 | TRBV7-2 | many | TGTGCCAGCAGCGACGGGACAGGGTCCTACGAGCAGTACTTC | CASSDGTGSYEQYF
TRBJ2-2 | . | TRBV12-3/TRBV12-4 | many | TGTGCCAGCAGACCAACAGGGTTTAACACCGGGGAGCTGTTTTTT | CASRPTGFNTGELFF
TRBJ1-2 | . | TRBV28 | . | TGTGCCAGCAAACAGGGCAGCGTCAACTATGGCTACACCTTC | CASKQGSVNYGYTF
TRBJ2-5 | TRBD2 | TRBV11-2 | few | TGTGCCAGCAGCCAAGGTCGGGGGGAGGGAGAGACCCAGTACTTC | CASSQGRGEGETQYF
TRBJ2-3 | TRBD2 | TRBV15 | . | TGTGCCACCAGCAGAGTGCAGCGGGGGGGCACAGATACGCAGTATTTT | CATSRVQRGGTDTQYF
TRBJ2-5 | . | TRBV5-1 | many | TGCGCCAGCAGCTTGGTGGGCACGGAGGAGACCCAGTACTTC | CASSLVGTEETQYF
TRBJ2-4 | . | TRBV27 | few | TGTGCCAGCAGTTTCTGGCCTCCCCGGCGAGCCAAAAACATTCAGTACTTC | CASSFWPPRRAKNIQYF